The next 18 T cell receptor beta chains were all read from a single sample in a study of OX40 agonist ivuxolimab in advanced cancers. Here immunoSEQ multiplex PCR was the method, and the copy in TCRdb shows in-frame clones only, minus some. The data contain about 98,000 clones, about 88% of them singletons. Here the sequenced sample was CD4+ or CD8+ T cells sorted from blood, taken in a trial of the OX40 agonist ivuxolimab. Source of these receptors: an adult with an advanced solid tumor such as melanoma, head and neck, liver or kidney cancer.

V is TRBV6-1 and J is TRBJ2-7; 7 bases map to TRBD1. The CDR3 loop spans 14 amino acids. Germline V CDR1 and CDR2: MNHNS, SASEGT. J gave up 2 bases and V 6 bases, and 7 bases lay outside the gene matches. The CDR3 region is CASRLGQGAYEQYF. In DNA form, the CDR3 reads TGTGCCAGCAGATTGGGGCAGGGGGCCTACGAGCAGTACTTC.

The sample holds one count of this clone. The genes are TRBV19 and TRBJ1-5; weak D call: TRBD1 (5 bases). This CDR3 has 16 amino acids. Trimming pared 4 bases from V and 3 bases from J, leaving 16 bases between. Germline V gives CDR1 LNHDA, CDR2 SQIVND (reference sequence). CDR3 region: CASSRGTDIPNQPQHF. The CDR3 DNA reads TGTGCCAGTAGTAGGGGGACGGATATACCCAATCAGCCCCAGCATTTT.

V gene TRBV6-5 combines with J gene TRBJ2-2; D might be TRBD1 (5 bases). This CDR3 comprises 15 residues. V was clipped by 7 bases and J by 2 bases, with 14 bases between them. Germline lookup yields CDR1 MNHEY and CDR2 SVGAGI. The CDR3 nucleotides are TGTGCCAGCACCAAGGACACCGCAAACACCGGGGAGCTGTTTTTT. This translates into CASTKDTANTGELFF.

The chain uses TRBV4-2 and TRBJ2-3; 9 nucleotides line up with TRBD1. The CDR3 loop spans 18 amino acids. From germline, CDR1 is LGHNA and CDR2 YNFKEQ. The ends lost 2 bases at V and 6 bases at J; junction bases unmatched: 15. This CDR3 reads CASSQKRGPGTGSDTQYF. The DNA for the CDR3 is TGTGCCAGCAGCCAAAAGAGGGGACCGGGGACAGGGTCCGATACGCAGTATTTT.

V is TRBV18 and J is TRBJ1-2, with 9 nucleotides matching TRBD1. The length of the CDR3 is 15 residues. CDR1 is KGHSH, CDR2 LQKENI, per germline. The junction had 7 bases not matched to a gene; V was cut back by 3 bases and J by 5 bases. The CDR3 DNA follows: TGTGCCAGCTCACCGGGGACAGGGATGAGTTATGGCTACACCTTC. Residues: CASSPGTGMSYGYTF.

The CDR3 DNA reads as TGTGCCAGCAGCTTGGAACAGCTCACTGAAGCTTTCTTT. Its protein product is CASSLEQLTEAFF. This chain links TRBV5-6 with TRBJ1-1; D unclear. CDR3 length: 13 residues. Per the germline V gene, CDR1 is SGHDT and CDR2 is YYEEEE. V was trimmed by 0 bases and J by 4 bases, leaving 7 bases between them.

The chain recombines TRBV4-1 with TRBJ2-3; maybe TRBD1 (7 bases). The V and J ends lost 6 bases and 4 bases respectively, with 17 bases between them. The germline V gene has CDR1 MGHRA and CDR2 YSYEKL. CDR3 size: 15 residues. The CDR3 here is CASSLEGARADTQYF. CDR3 bases: TGCGCCAGCAGTCTGGAGGGGGCGAGGGCAGATACGCAGTATTTT.

V gene TRBV19 combines with J gene TRBJ1-2; D is unclear. The ends were cut back, 3 bases at V and 6 bases at J, with 8 bases in the middle. CDR1 LNHDA and CDR2 SQIVND come from the germline V gene (reference sequence). The CDR3 is 12 residues long. The DNA of the CDR3 is TGTGCCAGTAGTATTCGGGGTCATGGCTACACCTTC. Protein product: CASSIRGHGYTF. Looking up the rest from reference TRBV19 and TRBJ1-2 gives the full variable domain: DGGITQSPKYLFRKEGQNVTLSCEQNLNHDAMYWYRQDPGQGLRLIYYSQIVNDFQKGDIAEGYSVSREKKESFPLTVTSAQKNPTAFYLCASSIRGHGYTFGSGTRLTVV.

This sequence joins TRBV30 and TRBJ2-5; weak D call: TRBD1 (6 bases). Germline loops: CDR1 GTSNPN, CDR2 SVGIG (reference sequence). This CDR3 is built from 12 residues. V was pared by 4 bases and J by 5 bases, with 11 bases between. CDR3 DNA: TGTGCCTGGACAGGGGATGTGGAGACCCAGTACTTC. It translates to CAWTGDVETQYF.

This chain uses TRBV28 with TRBJ1-2; TRBD1 matches 7 bases. CDR1 is MDHEN, CDR2 SYDVKM, per germline. The V gene end was trimmed by 6 bases and the J gene end by 2 bases; junction bases not matched to a gene: 9. The CDR3 spans 15 residues. CDR3 nucleotide sequence: TGTGCCAGCAGCTCTTCGCCGGGACAGAACTATGGCTACACCTTC. It encodes CASSSSPGQNYGYTF.

The V gene is TRBV29-1, the J gene TRBJ1-1, with no clear D. The CDR3 runs 15 residues. Germline CDR1 and CDR2: SQVTM and ANQGSEA. Trimming took 7 bases from V and 0 from J, leaving 18 bases between them. The CDR3 DNA follows: TGCAGCGGAGACGGGCTCCTGGGTATGAACACTGAAGCTTTCTTT. Translated: CSGDGLLGMNTEAFF.

This sequence joins TRBV5-8 and TRBJ1-5; the D is unclear. The CDR3 spans 13 residues. The V gene lost 0 bases and the J gene lost 7 bases, with 8 bases spanning the gap. Germline CDR1 and CDR2: SGHTS and YDEGEE. The CDR3 here is CASSLDLPQPQHF. CDR3 nucleotides: TGTGCCAGCAGCTTGGATCTTCCACAGCCCCAGCATTTT.

The CDR3 DNA sequence: TGTGCCAGCAGCCACGTGGACAGGGGCGATGGCTACACCTTC. Translation gives CASSHVDRGDGYTF. The chain has TRBV28 and TRBJ1-2; TRBD1 matches 9 bases. The CDR3 totals 14 residues. The V gene end was trimmed by 6 bases and the J gene end by 6 bases; junction bases not matched to a gene: 8. Germline V gives CDR1 MDHEN, CDR2 SYDVKM.

This clone was counted a few times. The rearrangement uses TRBV9 and TRBJ1-4, with D perhaps matching TRBD1 (6 bases). This CDR3 has 14 residues. Per the germline V gene, CDR1 is SGDLS and CDR2 is YYNGEE. The V end lost 4 bases, the J end lost 8 bases, and 15 bases lay between the germline ends. The CDR3 loop is CASSSTGSREKLFF. CDR3 DNA sequence: TGTGCCAGCAGCTCGACAGGTTCCAGAGAAAAACTGTTTTTT.

The chain links TRBV28 to TRBJ1-2; TRBD1 might be the D (6 bases). The CDR3 has 14 amino acids. Germline assignment: CDR1 MDHEN and CDR2 SYDVKM. V lost 7 bases, J lost 5 bases, and 17 bases lay in between. The chain's CDR3 is CASTPGVSHYGYTF. As DNA, the CDR3 is TGTGCCAGCACGCCAGGGGTCTCGCATTATGGCTACACCTTC.

The rearrangement links TRBV6-6 to TRBJ2-4; D remains unclear. V was pared by 7 bases and J by 0 bases, with 10 bases between. The CDR3 runs 14 residues. Per germline, CDR1 MNHNY and CDR2 SVGAGI (reference sequence). CDR3 sequence reads: CASNKAVAKNIQYF. CDR3 nucleotides: TGTGCCAGCAATAAGGCCGTAGCCAAAAACATTCAGTACTTC.

The chain has TRBV6-1 and TRBJ1-5; a possible D gene is TRBD1 (5 bases). The CDR3 extends over 14 amino acids. CDR1 MNHNS and CDR2 SASEGT come from the germline V gene. The V gene lost 3 bases and the J gene lost 7 bases, with 13 bases spanning the gap. This CDR3 is CASSEEGLGQPQHF. CDR3 nucleotide sequence: TGTGCCAGCAGTGAGGAGGGACTGGGACAGCCCCAGCATTTT.

This chain links TRBV29-1 with TRBJ1-2; D remains ambiguous. This CDR3 is 11 amino acids long. The germline V and J ends were trimmed by 2 bases and 9 bases, with 10 bases remaining between them. In germline, CDR1 is SQVTM, CDR2 ANQGSEA. Here the CDR3 reads CSVEFQQSYTF. The CDR3, as DNA: TGCAGCGTTGAATTCCAGCAGAGCTACACCTTC. The full variable domain, its missing parts supplied by reference TRBV29-1 and TRBJ1-2, is SAVISQKPSRDICQRGTSLTIQCQVDSQVTMMFWYRQQPGQSLTLIATANQGSEATYESGFVIDKFPISRPNLTFSTLTVSNMSPEDSSIYLCSVEFQQSYTFGSGTRLTVV.